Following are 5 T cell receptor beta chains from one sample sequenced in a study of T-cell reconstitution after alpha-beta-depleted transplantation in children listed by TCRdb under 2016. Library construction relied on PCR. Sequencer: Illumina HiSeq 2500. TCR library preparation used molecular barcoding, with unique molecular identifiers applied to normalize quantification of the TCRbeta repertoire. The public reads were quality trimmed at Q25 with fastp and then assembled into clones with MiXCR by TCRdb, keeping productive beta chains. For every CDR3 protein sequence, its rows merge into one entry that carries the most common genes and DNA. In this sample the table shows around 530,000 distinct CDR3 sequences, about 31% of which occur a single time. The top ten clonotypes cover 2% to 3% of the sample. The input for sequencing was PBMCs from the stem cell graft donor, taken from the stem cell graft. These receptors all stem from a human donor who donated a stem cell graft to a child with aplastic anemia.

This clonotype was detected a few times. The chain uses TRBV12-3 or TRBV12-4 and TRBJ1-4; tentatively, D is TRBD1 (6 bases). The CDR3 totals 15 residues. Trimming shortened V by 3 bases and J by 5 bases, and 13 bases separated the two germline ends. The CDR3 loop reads CASSFVQGGNEKLFF. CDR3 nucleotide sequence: TGTGCCAGCAGTTTCGTACAGGGTGGGAATGAAAAACTGTTTTTT.

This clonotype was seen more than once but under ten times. For the CDR3, the DNA is TGTGCCAGCAGTGATTCTGGGAAAATGGACGGGGAGCTGTTTTTT. Translated: CASSDSGKMDGELFF. The chain uses TRBV25-1 and TRBJ2-2; D gene uncertain. Germline CDR1 is MGHDK and CDR2 is SYGVNS. The CDR3 loop spans 15 amino acids. Trimming left V 3 bases short and J 7 bases short, with 15 bases between.

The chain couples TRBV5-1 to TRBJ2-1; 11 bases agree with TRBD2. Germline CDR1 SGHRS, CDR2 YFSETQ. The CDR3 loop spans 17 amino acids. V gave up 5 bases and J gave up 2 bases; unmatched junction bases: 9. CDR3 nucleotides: TGCGCCAGCAGTGGGGGCTATAGCGGGAGGGCCTACAATGAGCAGTTCTTC. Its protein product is CASSGGYSGRAYNEQFF.

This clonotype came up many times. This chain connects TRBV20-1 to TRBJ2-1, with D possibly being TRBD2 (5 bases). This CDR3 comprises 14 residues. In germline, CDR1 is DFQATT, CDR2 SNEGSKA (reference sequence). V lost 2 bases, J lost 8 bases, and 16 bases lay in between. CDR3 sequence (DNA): TGCAGTGCTAGAAGCGGTCCAGGCAACGATGAGCAGTTCTTC. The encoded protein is CSARSGPGNDEQFF.

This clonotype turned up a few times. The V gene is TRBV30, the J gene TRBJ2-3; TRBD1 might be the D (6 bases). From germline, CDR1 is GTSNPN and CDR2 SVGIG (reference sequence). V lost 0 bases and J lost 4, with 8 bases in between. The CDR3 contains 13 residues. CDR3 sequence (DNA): TGTGCCTGGAGTGTACAGGGTTCAGATACGCAGTATTTT. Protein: CAWSVQGSDTQYF.